The 15 T cell receptor beta chains below all came from one sample that was sequenced in a study of T-cell memory formation after mild COVID-19. A single record per CDR3 protein comes from TCRdb applying MiXCR to the 5' RACE reads. The table shows tens of thousands of distinct CDR3 sequences, with approximately 13% occurring only once. The specimen was PBMCs or a T cell subset sorted from them (not recorded which). The receptor set was obtained from an adult woman who had mild COVID-19 (a few samples of this study predate the infection). Cell type and time point are not known.

This clonotype was found many times. The chain recombines TRBV7-9 with TRBJ2-3, with 7 positions matching TRBD1. The V gene end was trimmed by 3 bases and the J gene end by 5 bases; junction bases not matched to a gene: 5. Germline V gene data show CDR1 as SEHNR and CDR2 as FQNEAQ (reference sequence). This CDR3 has 14 residues. Here the CDR3 reads CASSLVNRGDTQYF. CDR3 DNA: TGTGCCAGCAGCTTGGTTAACAGGGGAGATACGCAGTATTTT.

This clonotype was picked up a small number of times. This rearrangement joins TRBV7-8 to TRBJ2-3; D may correspond to TRBD1 or TRBD2 (5 bases each). The CDR3 totals 14 residues. V dropped 3 bases and J dropped 5 bases, with 12 bases sitting between them. Germline CDR1 SGHVS, CDR2 FQNEAQ. CDR3 coding DNA: TGTGCCAGCAGCTTGGGGGTCGGCAGAGATACGCAGTATTTT. This translates into CASSLGVGRDTQYF.

This clonotype has more than one count but fewer than ten. The rearrangement joins TRBV6-6 to TRBJ1-3; tentatively, D is TRBD1 (5 bases). This CDR3 has 16 residues. Germline lookup yields CDR1 MNHNY and CDR2 SVGAGI (reference sequence). Trimming removed 4 bases at V and 0 bases at J, with 13 bases between. CDR3 sequence (DNA): TGTGCCAGCAGTTTGGGGGACGTATCCTCTGGAAACACCATATATTTT. It codes for CASSLGDVSSGNTIYF.

The gene calls are TRBV5-1 and TRBJ2-2, with a weak D call TRBD1 (5 bases). V was trimmed by 3 bases and J by 6 bases, leaving 9 bases between them. Germline V gene data show CDR1 as SGHRS and CDR2 as YFSETQ. This CDR3 contains 13 residues. This chain's CDR3 is CASSSQGSGELFF. The CDR3 bases are TGCGCCAGCAGCTCTCAGGGATCCGGGGAGCTGTTTTTT.

There are many counts of this clonotype. CDR3 protein: CSARGGGFSGYGETQYF. The CDR3 coding sequence is TGCAGTGCTAGAGGAGGGGGCTTTAGCGGGTACGGAGAGACCCAGTACTTC. The gene calls are TRBV20-1 and TRBJ2-5; either TRBD1 or TRBD2 may supply D (7 bases each). CDR1 and CDR2 from the germline V gene are DFQATT and SNEGSKA (reference sequence). Trimming stripped 1 base from V and 4 bases from J, with 22 bases between. There are 17 residues in the CDR3.

This clonotype appeared a few times. V gene TRBV12-3 or TRBV12-4 combines with J gene TRBJ2-3; D is possibly TRBD2 (5 bases). The CDR3 consists of 14 residues. Trimming stripped 5 bases from V and 1 base from J, with 10 bases between. This CDR3 is CASSQADRTDTQYF. CDR3 DNA sequence: TGTGCCAGCAGTCAAGCGGACCGCACAGATACGCAGTATTTT.

This clonotype was seen a handful of times. V usage is TRBV6-2 or TRBV6-3 and J usage is TRBJ2-1; 16 positions match TRBD2. Germline V CDR1 and CDR2: MNHEY, SVGEGT. The CDR3 extends over 21 amino acids. V lost 4 bases, J lost 8 bases, and 20 bases stayed unmatched. The CDR3 loop reads CASSFPLALGLAGGPTDEQFF. The CDR3 bases are TGTGCCAGCAGTTTCCCTCTTGCTCTGGGACTAGCGGGGGGGCCGACGGATGAGCAGTTCTTC.

This chain links TRBV29-1 with TRBJ2-1, with D possibly matching TRBD1 (6 bases). The CDR3 consists of 15 residues. Per germline, CDR1 SQVTM and CDR2 ANQGSEA. Deletions cut 4 bases from V and 3 bases from J, with 16 bases between. The CDR3 DNA follows: TGCAGCGTTGTAGCCCAGGGGCAGAACTACAATGAGCAGTTCTTC. Protein sequence: CSVVAQGQNYNEQFF.

This clonotype showed up just a few times. The rearrangement uses TRBV4-2 and TRBJ1-6, with a tentative D call TRBD1 (6 bases). The germline gives CDR1 LGHNA, CDR2 YNFKEQ. The ends were cut back, 1 base at V and 0 bases at J, with 13 bases in the middle. The length of the CDR3 is 18 residues. Written as DNA, the CDR3 is TGTGCCAGCAGCCAAGTTGGTAGGGGGACCTCCTATAATTCACCCCTCCACTTT. Translated, it gives CASSQVGRGTSYNSPLHF.

This clonotype was observed a handful of times. The chain links TRBV4-3 to TRBJ2-1, with TRBD2 matching 12 bases. The CDR3 is made up of 15 amino acids. V was pared by 5 bases and J by 8 bases, with 7 bases of the junction left unmatched. Germline values: CDR1 LGHNA, CDR2 YSLEER. DNA of the CDR3: TGCGCCAGCAGCAGACAGACTAGCGGGAGTGATGAGCAGTTCTTC. It yields the protein CASSRQTSGSDEQFF.

There are a few counts of this clonotype. This chain links TRBV27 with TRBJ2-3; D gene ambiguous. This CDR3 has 11 amino acids. The V end lost 5 bases, the J end lost 6 bases, and 6 bases lay between the germline ends. Per germline, CDR1 MNHEY and CDR2 SMNVEV (reference sequence). The CDR3 bases are TGTGCCAGCAGTCACGGTGATACGCAGTATTTT. This translates into CASSHGDTQYF.

For the CDR3, the DNA is TGCAGCGTAGGGACAGGGGGCCTATATACTGAAGCTTTCTTT. Encoded protein: CSVGTGGLYTEAFF. The chain has TRBV29-1 and TRBJ1-1; 12 bases line up with TRBD1. The CDR3 runs 14 residues. The trim removed 6 bases at V and 5 bases at J, leaving 7 bases unmatched. Germline CDR1 SQVTM, CDR2 ANQGSEA.

The chain joins TRBV12-3 or TRBV12-4 to TRBJ2-7; the D gene is possibly TRBD1 (6 bases). This CDR3 comprises 14 residues. V was cut by 4 bases and J by 0 bases, with 10 bases left in between. The CDR3 sequence is CASSSGQLSYEQYF. Here the CDR3 DNA reads TGTGCCAGCAGTTCGGGACAACTCTCCTACGAGCAGTACTTC.

This clonotype was seen only a few times. The chain uses TRBV15 and TRBJ1-3; 12 positions match TRBD1. CDR3 length equals 20 residues. Germline-derived CDR1 and CDR2 are LNHNV and YYDKDF (reference sequence). V dropped 0 bases and J dropped 0; count of bases not matched to a gene: 9. As DNA, the CDR3 is TGTGCCACCAGCAGAGATCGAGGGACAGGGGGCTCCATCTCTGGAAACACCATATATTTT. Translation gives CATSRDRGTGGSISGNTIYF. Combining the CDR3 with reference TRBV15 and TRBJ1-3 gives the whole variable domain DAMVIQNPRYQVTQFGKPVTLSCSQTLNHNVMYWYQQKSSQAPKLLFHYYDKDFNNEADTPDNFQSRRPNTSFCFLDIRSPGLGDTAMYLCATSRDRGTGGSISGNTIYFGEGSWLTVV.

This chain uses TRBV4-3 with TRBJ2-3; 8 nucleotides agree with TRBD2. The V gene end was trimmed by 4 bases and the J gene end by 2 bases; junction bases not matched to a gene: 5. This CDR3 is built from 15 residues. Per germline, CDR1 LGHNA and CDR2 YSLEER. The CDR3 DNA reads TGCGCCAGCAGCCCAATAGCGGGATCCACAGATACGCAGTATTTT. This sequence encodes CASSPIAGSTDTQYF.